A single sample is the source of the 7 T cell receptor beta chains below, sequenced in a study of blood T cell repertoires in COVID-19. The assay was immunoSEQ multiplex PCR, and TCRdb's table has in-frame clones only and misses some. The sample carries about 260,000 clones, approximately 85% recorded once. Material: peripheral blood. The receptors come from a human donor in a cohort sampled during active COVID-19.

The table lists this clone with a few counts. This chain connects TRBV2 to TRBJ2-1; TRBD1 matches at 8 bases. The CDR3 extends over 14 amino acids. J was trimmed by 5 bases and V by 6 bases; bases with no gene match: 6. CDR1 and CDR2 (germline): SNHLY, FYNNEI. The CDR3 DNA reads TGTGCCAGCAGCAGGGACAGGAATAACAATGAGCAGTTCTTC. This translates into CASSRDRNNNEQFF. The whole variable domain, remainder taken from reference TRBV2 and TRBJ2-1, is EPEVTQTPSHQVTQMGQEVILRCVPISNHLYFYWYRQILGQKVEFLVSFYNNEISEKSEIFDDQFSVERPDGSNFTLKIRSTKLEDSAMYFCASSRDRNNNEQFFGPGTRLTVL.

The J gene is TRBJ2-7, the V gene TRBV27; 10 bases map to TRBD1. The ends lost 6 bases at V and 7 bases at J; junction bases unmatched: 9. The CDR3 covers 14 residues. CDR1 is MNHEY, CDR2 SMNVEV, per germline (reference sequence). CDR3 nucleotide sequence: TGTGCCAGCAGCTGGGACAGGGGCGAATCGGAGCAGTACTTC. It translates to CASSWDRGESEQYF.

CDR3 nucleotides: TGTGCCAGTAGTATAGTATCAGGGGGCACTGAAGCTTTCTTT. Translating gives CASSIVSGGTEAFF. This chain joins TRBV19 and TRBJ1-1, with 7 bases fitting TRBD1. The CDR3 has 14 amino acids. Germline V gene sequence: CDR1 LNHDA, CDR2 SQIVND (reference sequence). V dropped 1 base and J dropped 4; count of bases not matched to a gene: 3. Drawing the rest from reference TRBV19 and TRBJ1-1, the complete variable domain is DGGITQSPKYLFRKEGQNVTLSCEQNLNHDAMYWYRQDPGQGLRLIYYSQIVNDFQKGDIAEGYSVSREKKESFPLTVTSAQKNPTAFYLCASSIVSGGTEAFFGQGTRLTVV.

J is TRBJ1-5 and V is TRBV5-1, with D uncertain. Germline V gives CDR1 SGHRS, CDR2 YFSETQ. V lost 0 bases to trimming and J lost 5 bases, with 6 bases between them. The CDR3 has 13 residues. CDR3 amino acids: CASSLALDQPQHF. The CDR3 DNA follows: TGCGCCAGCAGCTTGGCACTGGATCAGCCCCAGCATTTT.

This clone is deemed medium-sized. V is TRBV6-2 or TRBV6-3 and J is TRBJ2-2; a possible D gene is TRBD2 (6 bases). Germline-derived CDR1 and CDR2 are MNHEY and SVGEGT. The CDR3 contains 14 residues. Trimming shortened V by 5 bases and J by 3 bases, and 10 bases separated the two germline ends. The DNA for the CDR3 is TGTGCCAGCAGTCCCGGGGAGGACACCGGGGAGCTGTTTTTT. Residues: CASSPGEDTGELFF.

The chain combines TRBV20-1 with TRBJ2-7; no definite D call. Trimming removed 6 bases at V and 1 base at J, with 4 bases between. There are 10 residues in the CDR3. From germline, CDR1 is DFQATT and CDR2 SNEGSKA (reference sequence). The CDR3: CSAESYEQYF. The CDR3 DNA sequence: TGCAGTGCCGAGTCCTACGAGCAGTACTTC.

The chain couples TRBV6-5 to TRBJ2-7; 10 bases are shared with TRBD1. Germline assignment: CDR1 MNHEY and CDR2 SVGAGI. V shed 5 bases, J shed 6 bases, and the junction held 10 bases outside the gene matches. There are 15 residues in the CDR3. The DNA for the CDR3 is TGTGCCAGCAGTCCGGGACAGGGGTGGTTCGGCGAGCAGTACTTC. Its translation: CASSPGQGWFGEQYF.